The present entry profiles one T cell receptor beta chain with its context. Its antigen is unidentified. The data stem from a study of lymphopenia after photon versus proton radiotherapy. Study-level points and caveats: Survival link was tested only in deceased patients; proton benefit remains a possibility. Post-nadir TCR diversity decline inversely tracked overall survival among those who died.

Germline CDR1 and CDR2: SGHRS and YFSETQ. V shed 9 bases and J shed 2 bases, with 16 bases lying between them. This CDR3 region has 14 residues. Some clones are missing from TCRdb's copy, which holds only in-frame ones; the method was immunoSEQ multiplex PCR. Among roughly 67,000 clones, roughly 90% were seen once, and the ten largest hold about 3.1%. The TCR sequence derives from a woman in her seventies with pancreatic cancer. The rearrangement links TRBV5-1 to TRBJ2-3; D is undetermined. The sequences come from peripheral blood, collected from a patient treated with photon-based radiotherapy. The CDR3 DNA sequence: TGCGCCACCTCCCAGCGCACAAACACAGATACGCAGTATTTT. It encodes CATSQRTNTDTQYF. The full variable domain, completed using reference TRBV5-1 and TRBJ2-3, is KAGVTQTPRYLIKTRGQQVTLSCSPISGHRSVSWYQQTPGQGLQFLFEYFSETQRNKGNFPGRFSGRQFSNSRSEMNVSTLELGDSALYLCATSQRTNTDTQYFGPGTRLTVL.